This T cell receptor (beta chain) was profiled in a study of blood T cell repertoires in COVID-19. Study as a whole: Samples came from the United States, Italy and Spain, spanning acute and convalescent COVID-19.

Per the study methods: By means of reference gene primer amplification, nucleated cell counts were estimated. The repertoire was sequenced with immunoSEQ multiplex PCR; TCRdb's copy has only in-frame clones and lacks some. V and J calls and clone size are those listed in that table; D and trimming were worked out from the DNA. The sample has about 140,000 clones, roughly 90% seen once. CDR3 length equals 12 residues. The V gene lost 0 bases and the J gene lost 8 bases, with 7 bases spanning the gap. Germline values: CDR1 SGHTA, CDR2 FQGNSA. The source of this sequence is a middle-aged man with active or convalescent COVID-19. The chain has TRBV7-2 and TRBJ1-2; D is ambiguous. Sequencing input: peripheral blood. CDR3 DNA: TGTGCCAGCAGCTTAGCGCCAGGAGGCTACACCTTC. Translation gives CASSLAPGGYTF.